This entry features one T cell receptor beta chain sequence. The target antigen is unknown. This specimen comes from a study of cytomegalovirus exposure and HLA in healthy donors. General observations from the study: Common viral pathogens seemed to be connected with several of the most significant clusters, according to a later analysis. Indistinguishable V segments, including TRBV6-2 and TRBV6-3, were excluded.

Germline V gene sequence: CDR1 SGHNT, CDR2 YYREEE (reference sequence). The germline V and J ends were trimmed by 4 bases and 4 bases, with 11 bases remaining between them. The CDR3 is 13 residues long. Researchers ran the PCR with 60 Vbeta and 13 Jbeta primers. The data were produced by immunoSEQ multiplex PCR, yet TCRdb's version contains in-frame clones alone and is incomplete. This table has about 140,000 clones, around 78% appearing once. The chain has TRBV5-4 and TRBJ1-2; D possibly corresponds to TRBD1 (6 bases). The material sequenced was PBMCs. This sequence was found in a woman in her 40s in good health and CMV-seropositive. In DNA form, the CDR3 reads TGTGCCAGCAGCGGCCGGACAGTCTATGGCTACACCTTC. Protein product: CASSGRTVYGYTF.